Listed below are T cell receptor beta chains from one sample, sequenced in a study of control samples from healthy donors and cancer patients. The table came from immunoSEQ multiplex PCR; TCRdb's copy has only in-frame clones and leaves some out. This sample yields more than 60,000 clones, of which 85% to 90% are seen a single time; almost 6% belongs to the top ten. Sequenced sample: PBMCs. The receptor set was obtained from a man aged 60 to 69 with colorectal cancer. Each CDR3 is given with its conserved first and last residue. Fields, in order: clone size, V gene, D gene, J gene, CDR3 protein, CDR3 DNA. The D gene is left open where the match is weak. Clone size is given for some rows only: seen once, a few or many times, or a class if the clone is expanded.

NA	TRBV9	NA	TRBJ1-2	CASSVAPGGVDYGYTF	TGTGCCAGCAGCGTAGCCCCGGGGGGGGTGGACTATGGCTACACCTTC
NA	TRBV14	NA	TRBJ2-7	CASSQGYEQYF	TGTGCCAGCAGCCAAGGCTACGAGCAGTACTTC
NA	TRBV7-9	NA	TRBJ1-1	CASSPAESEAFF	TGTGCCAGCAGCCCCGCGGAGAGTGAAGCTTTCTTT
NA	TRBV5-5	TRBD2	TRBJ2-5	CASRFGVASGGVFQETQYF	TGTGCCAGCAGATTTGGTGTGGCTAGCGGGGGGGTATTCCAAGAGACCCAGTACTTC
NA	TRBV12-1	NA	TRBJ2-2	CASSLNSGTSITDGELFF	TGTGCCAGCAGCCTCAACTCCGGGACTAGCATAACGGACGGGGAGCTGTTTTTT
few	TRBV24-1	NA	TRBJ1-4	CATSAPQRQVGEKLFF	TGTGCCACCAGTGCCCCTCAAAGACAGGTGGGTGAAAAACTGTTTTTT
NA	TRBV18	NA	TRBJ2-3	CASSPRQASTDTQYF	TGTGCCAGCTCGCCCAGACAGGCTAGCACAGATACGCAGTATTTT
NA	TRBV27	TRBD1	TRBJ2-6	CASSKEGTAHSGANVLTF	TGTGCCAGTTCCAAAGAGGGGACAGCCCACTCTGGGGCCAACGTCCTGACTTTC
NA	TRBV28	NA	TRBJ2-3	CASSFGGPSTDTQYF	TGTGCCAGCAGTTTTGGGGGGCCAAGCACAGATACGCAGTATTTT
NA	TRBV10-1	NA	TRBJ2-7	CASSDIGRSYEQYF	TGCGCCAGCAGTGATATAGGGAGATCCTACGAGCAGTACTTC
NA	TRBV7-9	TRBD2	TRBJ2-1	CASGTSGGLEQFF	TGTGCCAGCGGGACTAGCGGGGGCCTTGAGCAGTTCTTC
NA	TRBV9	TRBD1	TRBJ1-1	CASTRQGAGTEAFF	TGTGCCTCAACGCGACAGGGGGCTGGGACTGAAGCTTTCTTT
NA	TRBV5-1	NA	TRBJ2-3	CASSLVGLAGTDTQYF	TGCGCCAGCAGCTTGGTTGGGCTAGCAGGCACAGATACGCAGTATTTT
NA	TRBV5-5	NA	TRBJ1-4	CASSLRSTNEKLFF	TGTGCCAGCAGCTTGAGGTCAACTAATGAAAAACTGTTTTTT
NA	TRBV28	TRBD1	TRBJ1-1	CASRADRGLAEAFF	TGTGCCAGCAGGGCGGACAGGGGTTTGGCTGAAGCTTTCTTT
once	TRBV29-1	NA	TRBJ2-1	CSVGGPGGGRYNEQFF	TGCAGCGTTGGGGGTCCTGGCGGGGGCCGATACAATGAGCAGTTCTTC
NA	TRBV5-4	TRBD2	TRBJ2-3	CASRNGGASQDTQYF	TGTGCCAGCAGAAACGGGGGGGCCAGTCAAGATACGCAGTATTTT